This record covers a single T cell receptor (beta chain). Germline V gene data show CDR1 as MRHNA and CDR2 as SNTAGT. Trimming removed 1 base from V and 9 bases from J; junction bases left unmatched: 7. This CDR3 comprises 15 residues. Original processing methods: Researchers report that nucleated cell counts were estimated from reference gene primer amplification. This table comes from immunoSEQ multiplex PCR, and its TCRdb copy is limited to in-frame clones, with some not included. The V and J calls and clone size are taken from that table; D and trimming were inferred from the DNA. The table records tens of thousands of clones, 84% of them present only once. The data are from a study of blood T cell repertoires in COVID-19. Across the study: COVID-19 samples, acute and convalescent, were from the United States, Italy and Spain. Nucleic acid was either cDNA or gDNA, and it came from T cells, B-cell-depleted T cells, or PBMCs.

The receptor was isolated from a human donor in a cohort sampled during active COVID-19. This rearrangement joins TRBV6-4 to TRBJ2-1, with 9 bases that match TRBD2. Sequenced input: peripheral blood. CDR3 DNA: TGTGCCAGCAGTGACTTACTAGCGGGTCTCAGTGAGCAGTTCTTC. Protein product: CASSDLLAGLSEQFF.